This T cell receptor (beta chain) was recorded in a study of immune heterogeneity within non-small cell lung tumors. Study-level points and caveats: Patients largely differed in their high-frequency T-cell receptor beta clonotypes.

This clonotype is classed as medium-sized. Its antigen is not known. Multiplex PCR with 32 V and 13 J primers amplified TCR beta CDR3. TCRdb passed the multiplex PCR reads through MiXCR, listing each CDR3 protein once. This sample has roughly 3,500 distinct CDR3 sequences; around 51% occur once, and the top ten carry about 12%. Germline-derived CDR1 and CDR2 are SGHVS and FQNEAQ. V shed 5 bases, J shed 0 bases, and the junction held 12 bases outside the gene matches. This CDR3 is built from 18 residues. Template was bulk tumor genomic DNA, roughly 600 ng per sample. Several biopsies were spaced far apart within each primary tumor and obtained as surgery took place. Patients underwent curative surgery for untreated, newly diagnosed non-small cell lung cancer.

J is TRBJ2-2 and V is TRBV7-8; TRBD1 aligns across 7 bases. This receptor was obtained from a man aged 55 to 69 with non-small cell lung cancer. The specimen was lung tumor tissue. CDR3 sequence reads: CASSGRDSNSANTGELFF. CDR3 DNA: TGTGCCAGCAGCGGCAGGGACAGCAACTCCGCGAACACCGGGGAGCTGTTTTTT.